One sample yielded the 10 T cell receptor beta chains listed below, sequenced in a study of T cell repertoires in cytomegalovirus infection. TCRdb fed the reads into MiXCR, producing one record per CDR3 protein. The data hold roughly 300,000 distinct CDR3 sequences, with about 26% observed a single time. The sample was PBMCs. The receptor source for this set is a human donor in good health (CMV status not recorded). Some clones in this sample may be carry-over from other donors' samples.

Many counts were recorded for this clonotype. This chain joins TRBV7-8 and TRBJ2-7, with TRBD1 as a possible D gene (5 bases). Trimming left V 0 bases short and J 3 bases short, with 15 bases between. The CDR3 runs to 16 residues. CDR1 is SGHVS, CDR2 FQNEAQ, per germline. CDR3 loop: CASSLAGLQAFYEQYF. As DNA, the CDR3 is TGTGCCAGCAGCTTAGCTGGTTTACAGGCTTTCTACGAGCAGTACTTC.

Only a few counts were recorded for this clonotype. V and J are TRBV7-9 and TRBJ2-1; no firm D call. The germline V gene encodes CDR1 SEHNR and CDR2 FQNEAQ (reference sequence). This CDR3 has 14 amino acids. V lost 5 bases and J lost 9, with 17 bases in between. CDR3 protein: CASSPSRAPGEQFF. The CDR3 nucleotides read TGTGCCAGCAGCCCCTCCCGGGCGCCGGGTGAGCAGTTCTTC. Drawing the rest from reference TRBV7-9 and TRBJ2-1, the complete variable domain is DTGVSQNPRHKITKRGQNVTFRCDPISEHNRLYWYRQTLGQGPEFLTYFQNEAQLEKSRLLSDRFSAERPKGSFSTLEIQRTEQGDSAMYLCASSPSRAPGEQFFGPGTRLTVL.

This clonotype was detected ten times or more. This sequence joins TRBV7-2 and TRBJ2-5; possibly TRBD1 or TRBD2 for D (5 bases each). The V end was cut by 7 bases, the J end by 1 base, with 13 bases between. Germline V gene sequence: CDR1 SGHTA, CDR2 FQGNSA. The CDR3 sequence is 14 residues long. The CDR3 protein is CASTPGTSQETQYF. The CDR3 nucleotides are TGTGCCAGCACGCCCGGGACGTCCCAAGAGACCCAGTACTTC.

This clonotype showed up just once. The chain links TRBV3-1 to TRBJ1-6; D unresolved. V was cut by 5 bases and J by 8 bases, with 13 bases left in between. From germline, CDR1 is LGHDT and CDR2 YNNKEL (reference sequence). The CDR3 has 14 residues. CDR3 nucleotide sequence: TGTGCCAGCAGCGTACCCGGATCGGATTCACCCCTCCACTTT. It specifies CASSVPGSDSPLHF. The full variable domain, in which reference TRBV3-1 and TRBJ1-6 provide the parts outside the CDR3, is DTAVSQTPKYLVTQMGNDKSIKCEQNLGHDTMYWYKQDSKKFLKIMFSYNNKELIINETVPNRFSPKSPDKAHLNLHINSLELGDSAVYFCASSVPGSDSPLHFGNGTRLTVT.

The rearrangement links TRBV11-1 to TRBJ2-1; 7 bases are a match to TRBD2. CDR3 length: 17 residues. Germline assignment: CDR1 SGHAT and CDR2 FQDESV (reference sequence). The junction had 14 bases not matched to a gene; V was cut back by 5 bases and J by 4 bases. As DNA, the CDR3 is TGTGCCAGCAGCCAATGGTTCTTAGCGGGCATATACAATGAGCAGTTCTTC. This gives the protein CASSQWFLAGIYNEQFF.

This clonotype was seen at least ten times. The gene calls are TRBV12-3 or TRBV12-4 and TRBJ2-7; 13 bases are a match to TRBD2. V lost 5 bases, J lost 7 bases, and 14 bases stayed unmatched. This CDR3 is 17 amino acids long. The CDR3 DNA reads TGTGCCAGCAGTCCCATCACTAGCGGGGGGGCCGGTCGTGAGCAGTACTTC. Translation: CASSPITSGGAGREQYF.

The V and J genes are TRBV6-2 or TRBV6-3 and TRBJ2-2; TRBD1 is a possible D gene (5 bases). V shed 7 bases and J shed 4 bases, with 16 bases lying between them. Germline V gene sequence: CDR1 MNHEY, CDR2 SVGEGT. CDR3 size: 15 residues. This CDR3 reads CASIEVGRGTGELFF. Written as DNA, the CDR3 is TGTGCCAGCATAGAGGTGGGAAGGGGCACCGGGGAGCTGTTTTTT.

The table lists this clonotype with many counts. The V call is TRBV7-9, the J call TRBJ2-1; possible D gene TRBD1, 5 bases. The ends were cut back, 6 bases at V and 10 bases at J, with 13 bases in the middle. Germline lookup yields CDR1 SEHNR and CDR2 FQNEAQ (reference sequence). The CDR3 sequence is 12 residues long. In DNA, the CDR3 is TGTGCCAGCAGGGACATGAGACCAGAGCAGTTCTTC. Its protein is CASRDMRPEQFF.

This sequence joins TRBV9 and TRBJ2-2; 8 nucleotides line up with TRBD2. This CDR3 is 16 amino acids long. Trimming removed 4 bases from V and 4 bases from J; junction bases left unmatched: 9. Germline loops: CDR1 SGDLS, CDR2 YYNGEE. The CDR3 nucleotides read TGTGCCAGCAGCCCCAGACTAGCGTCGAGCACCGGGGAGCTGTTTTTT. Its protein product is CASSPRLASSTGELFF.

CDR3 nucleotides: TGTGCCAGTAGTATGAAGTGGGACAGAGGCTACACCTTC. Protein: CASSMKWDRGYTF. The rearrangement links TRBV19 to TRBJ1-2; 7 positions match TRBD1. Trimming at V came to 3 bases and at J to 8 bases, leaving 6 bases not matched to a gene. This CDR3 region has 13 residues. Germline V gene data show CDR1 as LNHDA and CDR2 as SQIVND (reference sequence).